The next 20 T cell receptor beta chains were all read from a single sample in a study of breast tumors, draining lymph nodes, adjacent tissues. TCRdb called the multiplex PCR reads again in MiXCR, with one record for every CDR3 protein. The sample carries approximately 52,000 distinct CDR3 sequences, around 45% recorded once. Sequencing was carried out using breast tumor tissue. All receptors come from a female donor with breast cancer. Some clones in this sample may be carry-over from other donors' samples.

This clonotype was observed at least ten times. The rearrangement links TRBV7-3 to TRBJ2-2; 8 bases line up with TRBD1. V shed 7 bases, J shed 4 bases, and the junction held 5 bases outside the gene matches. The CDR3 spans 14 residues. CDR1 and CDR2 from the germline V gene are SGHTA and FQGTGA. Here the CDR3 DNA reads TGTGCCAGCAAAGACAGGGGAAGCACCGGGGAGCTGTTTTTT. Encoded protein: CASKDRGSTGELFF.

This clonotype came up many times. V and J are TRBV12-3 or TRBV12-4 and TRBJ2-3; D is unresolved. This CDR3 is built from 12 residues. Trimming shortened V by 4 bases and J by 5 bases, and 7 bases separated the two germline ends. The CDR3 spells CASSSPRDTQYF. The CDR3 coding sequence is TGTGCCAGCAGTTCCCCGAGAGATACGCAGTATTTT.

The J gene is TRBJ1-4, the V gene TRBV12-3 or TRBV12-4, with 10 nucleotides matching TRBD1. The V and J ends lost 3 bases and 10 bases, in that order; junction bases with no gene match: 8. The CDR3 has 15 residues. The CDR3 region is CASSFGTGAEVKLFF. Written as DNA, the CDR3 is TGTGCCAGCAGTTTCGGGACAGGGGCCGAAGTAAAACTGTTTTTT.

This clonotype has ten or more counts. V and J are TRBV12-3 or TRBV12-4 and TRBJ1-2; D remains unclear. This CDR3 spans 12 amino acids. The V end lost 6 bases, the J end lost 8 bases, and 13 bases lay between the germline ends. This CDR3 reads CASSPDWVGYTF. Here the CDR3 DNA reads TGTGCCAGCAGCCCAGATTGGGTCGGCTACACCTTC.

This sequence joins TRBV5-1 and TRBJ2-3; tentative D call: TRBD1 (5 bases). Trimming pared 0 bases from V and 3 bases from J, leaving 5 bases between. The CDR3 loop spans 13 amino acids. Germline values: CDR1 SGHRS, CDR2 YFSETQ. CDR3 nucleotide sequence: TGCGCCAGCAGCTTGGCAGGGACAGATACGCAGTATTTT. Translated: CASSLAGTDTQYF.

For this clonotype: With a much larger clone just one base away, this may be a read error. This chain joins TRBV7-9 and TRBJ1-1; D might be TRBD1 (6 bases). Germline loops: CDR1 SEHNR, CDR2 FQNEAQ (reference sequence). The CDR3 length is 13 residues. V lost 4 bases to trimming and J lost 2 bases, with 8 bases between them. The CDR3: CASSSGVNTEAFF. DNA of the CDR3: TGTGCCAGCAGCTCAGGGGTAAACACTGAAGCTTTCTTT. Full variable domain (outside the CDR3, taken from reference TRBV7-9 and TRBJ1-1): DTGVSQNPRHKITKRGQNVTFRCDPISEHNRLYWYRQTLGQGPEFLTYFQNEAQLEKSRLLSDRFSAERPKGSFSTLEIQRTEQGDSAMYLCASSSGVNTEAFFGQGTRLTVV.

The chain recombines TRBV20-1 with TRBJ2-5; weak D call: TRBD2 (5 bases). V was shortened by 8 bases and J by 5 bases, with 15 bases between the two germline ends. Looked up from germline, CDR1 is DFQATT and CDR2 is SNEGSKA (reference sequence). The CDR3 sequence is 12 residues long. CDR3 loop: CSKLEVGETQYF. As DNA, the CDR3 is TGCAGTAAATTGGAGGTCGGGGAGACCCAGTACTTC.

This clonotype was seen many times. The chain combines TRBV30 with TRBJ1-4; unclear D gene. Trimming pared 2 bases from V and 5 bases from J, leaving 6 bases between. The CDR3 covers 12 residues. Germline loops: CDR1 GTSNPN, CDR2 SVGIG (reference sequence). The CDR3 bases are TGTGCCTGGAGTCCTTCGAATGAAAAACTGTTTTTT. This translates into CAWSPSNEKLFF.

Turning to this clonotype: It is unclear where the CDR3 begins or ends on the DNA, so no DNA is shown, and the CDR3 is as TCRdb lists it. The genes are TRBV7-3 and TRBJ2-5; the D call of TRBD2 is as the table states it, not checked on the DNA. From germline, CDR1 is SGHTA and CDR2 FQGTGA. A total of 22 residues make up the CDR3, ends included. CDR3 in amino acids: CASSFYICSAPAVRPSQETQYF.

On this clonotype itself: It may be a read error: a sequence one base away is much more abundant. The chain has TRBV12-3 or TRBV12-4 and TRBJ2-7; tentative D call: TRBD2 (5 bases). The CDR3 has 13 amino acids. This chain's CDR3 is CAGSFARGYEQYF. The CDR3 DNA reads TGTGCCGGCAGTTTCGCTCGGGGTTACGAGCAGTACTTC.

CDR3 sequence (DNA): TGCAGCGTAGCCAGGACTAGCGGGACCGGGGAGCTGTTTTTT. Residues: CSVARTSGTGELFF. The chain combines TRBV29-1 with TRBJ2-2, with 11 bases lining up with TRBD2. There are 14 residues in the CDR3. Germline CDR1 reads SQVTM; CDR2 reads ANQGSEA. The V and J ends lost 6 bases and 5 bases, in that order; junction bases with no gene match: 5.

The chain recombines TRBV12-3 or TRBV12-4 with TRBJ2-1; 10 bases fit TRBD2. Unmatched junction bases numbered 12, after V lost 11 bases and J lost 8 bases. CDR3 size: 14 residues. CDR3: CAGQTSGRGDEQFF. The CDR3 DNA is TGTGCCGGTCAGACCAGCGGGAGGGGGGATGAGCAGTTCTTC.

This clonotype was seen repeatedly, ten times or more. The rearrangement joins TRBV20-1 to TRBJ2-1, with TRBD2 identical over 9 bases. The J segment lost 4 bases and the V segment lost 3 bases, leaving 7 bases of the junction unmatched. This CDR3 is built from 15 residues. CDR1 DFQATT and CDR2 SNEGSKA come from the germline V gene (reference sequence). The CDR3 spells CSASFAGGQYNEQFF. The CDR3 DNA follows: TGCAGTGCTAGCTTCGCGGGAGGGCAGTACAATGAGCAGTTCTTC.

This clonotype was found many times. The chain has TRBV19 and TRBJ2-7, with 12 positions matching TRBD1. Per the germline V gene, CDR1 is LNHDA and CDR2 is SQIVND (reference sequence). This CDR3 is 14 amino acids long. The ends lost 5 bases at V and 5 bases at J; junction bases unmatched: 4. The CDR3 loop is CASSRDRGPNEQYF. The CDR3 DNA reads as TGTGCCAGTAGTCGGGACAGGGGGCCTAACGAGCAGTACTTC. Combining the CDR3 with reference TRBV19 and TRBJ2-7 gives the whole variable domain DGGITQSPKYLFRKEGQNVTLSCEQNLNHDAMYWYRQDPGQGLRLIYYSQIVNDFQKGDIAEGYSVSREKKESFPLTVTSAQKNPTAFYLCASSRDRGPNEQYFGPGTRLTVT.

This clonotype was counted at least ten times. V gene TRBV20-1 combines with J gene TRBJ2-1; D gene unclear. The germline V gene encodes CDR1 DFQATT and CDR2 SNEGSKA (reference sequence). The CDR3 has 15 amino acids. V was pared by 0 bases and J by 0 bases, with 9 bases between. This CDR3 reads CSARDVASSYNEQFF. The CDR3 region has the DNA TGCAGTGCTAGAGATGTCGCGAGCTCCTACAATGAGCAGTTCTTC.

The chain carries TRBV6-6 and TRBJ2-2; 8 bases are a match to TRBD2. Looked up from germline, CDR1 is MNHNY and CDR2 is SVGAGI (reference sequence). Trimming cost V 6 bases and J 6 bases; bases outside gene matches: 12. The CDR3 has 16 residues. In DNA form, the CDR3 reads TGTGCCAGCAGCCCACGGGGGGGGGAAGGGGCCGGGGAGCTGTTTTTT. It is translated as CASSPRGGEGAGELFF.

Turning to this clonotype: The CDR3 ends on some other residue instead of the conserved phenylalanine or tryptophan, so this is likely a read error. CDR3 region: CASSLQGGWTQYS. The CDR3 nucleotides read TGTGCCAGCAGCCTCCAGGGCGGATGGACCCAGTACTCC. The chain links TRBV9 to TRBJ2-5; TRBD1 is a possible D gene (5 bases). The germline V gene encodes CDR1 SGDLS and CDR2 YYNGEE. V was clipped by 4 bases and J by 7 bases, with 14 bases between them. The CDR3 consists of 13 residues.

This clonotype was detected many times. CDR3 sequence (DNA): TGTGCCAGCAGCCAAAGTAACACAGATACGCAGTATTTT. The encoded protein is CASSQSNTDTQYF. V usage is TRBV27 and J usage is TRBJ2-3; D is ambiguous. CDR1 and CDR2 from the germline V gene are MNHEY and SMNVEV (reference sequence). Trimming cost V 6 bases and J 2 bases, with 9 bases left between them. This CDR3 spans 13 amino acids.

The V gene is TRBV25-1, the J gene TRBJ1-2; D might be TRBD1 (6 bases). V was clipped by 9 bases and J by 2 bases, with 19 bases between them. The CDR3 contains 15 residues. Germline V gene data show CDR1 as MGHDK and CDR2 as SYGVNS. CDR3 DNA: TGTGCCAGTGCCCCCGGGACAAACTGGAACTATGGCTACACCTTC. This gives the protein CASAPGTNWNYGYTF.

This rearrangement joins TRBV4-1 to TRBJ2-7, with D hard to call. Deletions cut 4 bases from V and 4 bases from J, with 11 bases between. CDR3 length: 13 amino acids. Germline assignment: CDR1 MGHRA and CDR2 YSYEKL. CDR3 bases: TGCGCCAGCAGCCCCCCAGCCCAATACGAGCAGTACTTC. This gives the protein CASSPPAQYEQYF.